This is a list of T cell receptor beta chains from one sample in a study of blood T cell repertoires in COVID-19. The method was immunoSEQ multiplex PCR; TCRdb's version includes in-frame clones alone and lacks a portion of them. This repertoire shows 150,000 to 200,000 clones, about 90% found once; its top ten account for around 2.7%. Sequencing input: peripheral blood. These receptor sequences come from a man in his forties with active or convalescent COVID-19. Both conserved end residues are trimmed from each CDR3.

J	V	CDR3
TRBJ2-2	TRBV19	ASRRGGGVDTGELF
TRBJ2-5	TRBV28	ASSQGKSGNQETQY
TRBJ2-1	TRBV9	ASSPRTSVSSYNEQF
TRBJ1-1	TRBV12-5	ASGLARGTGENTEAF
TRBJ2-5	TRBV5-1	ASSSAGVEETQY
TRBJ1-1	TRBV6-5	ASSRGGVGPEAF
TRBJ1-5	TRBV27	ASSLSMSNQPQH
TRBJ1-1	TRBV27	ASSLPGGKAF
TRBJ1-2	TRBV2	ASRGGTRDCA
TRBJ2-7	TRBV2	ASSELTGRDEQY
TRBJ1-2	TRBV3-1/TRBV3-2	ASKGGRVGGYT
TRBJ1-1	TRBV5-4	ASSFTGQGAFTEAF
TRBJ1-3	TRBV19	ASSTTPGRGNTIY
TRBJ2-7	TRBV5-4	ASSATGPRGDEQY
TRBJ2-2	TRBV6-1	ASSALRQTSGGSGELF
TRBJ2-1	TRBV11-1	ASSPRGLGEAF
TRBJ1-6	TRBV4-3	ASSQVARLHNSPLH
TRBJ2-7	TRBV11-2	ASSSSRGAIYEQY